This TCR beta chain stems from a study of tumor and adjacent non-tumor tissue in lung cancer. Three rounds of nested PCR, following a modified ARM-PCR protocol, produced the TCRbeta library. TCRdb reanalysed the multiplex PCR reads using MiXCR and keeps one entry per CDR3 protein. The sample records approximately 82,000 distinct CDR3 sequences, 76% being singletons. CDR3 size: 15 residues. The germline V gene encodes CDR1 MNHNY and CDR2 SVGAGI (reference sequence). The template was RNA from unsorted bulk tissue. More than 3 cm separated this lung sample from the edge of the tumor. Between August and November 2014, newly diagnosed, chemotherapy-naive lung cancer patients underwent thoracic surgery in China. For this clonotype: One end of the junction is discordant with germline, which a read error may explain.

The source of this sequence is an older man with non-small cell lung cancer. V is TRBV6-6 and J is TRBJ2-1; 9 nucleotides match TRBD2. Sequences were obtained from distant non-tumor lung tissue. The CDR3 DNA reads TGTGCCAGAATTATGACTAGCGGCCCTTGCAATGAGCAGTTATTC. Its protein product is CARIMTSGPCNEQLF.